Following are 12 T cell receptor beta chains from one sample sequenced in a study of blood T cell repertoires in COVID-19. The assay was immunoSEQ multiplex PCR, and TCRdb's table has in-frame clones only and misses some. The top ten clones hold approximately 5.5% of a sample with some 110,000 clones, 90% to 95% of them seen once. The sample taken for sequencing was peripheral blood. The receptors derive from a human donor in a cohort sampled during active COVID-19.

V usage is TRBV6-2 or TRBV6-3 and J usage is TRBJ2-2, with unresolved D. V lost 4 bases and J lost 0, with 3 bases in between. Germline CDR1 is MNHEY and CDR2 is SVGEGT. This CDR3 has 13 residues. The CDR3 nucleotides read TGTGCCAGCAGTTCCACGAACACCGGGGAGCTGTTTTTT. Encoded protein: CASSSTNTGELFF.

The chain carries TRBV7-9 and TRBJ2-6; the D gene is possibly TRBD2 (6 bases). Trimming removed 5 bases from V and 4 bases from J, with 18 bases in between. This CDR3 spans 17 amino acids. Germline CDR1 and CDR2: SEHNR and FQNEAQ (reference sequence). The CDR3 DNA follows: TGTGCCAGCAGCGGGGACCGGGGGTGGGCGGGGGCCAACGTCCTGACTTTC. As protein: CASSGDRGWAGANVLTF.

V is TRBV7-8 and J is TRBJ1-1; the D gene is possibly TRBD1 (6 bases). This CDR3 is 16 amino acids long. The germline gives CDR1 SGHVS, CDR2 FQNEAQ. Trimming took 7 bases from V and 3 from J, leaving 21 bases between them. CDR3 sequence reads: CASISTQGFVDTEAFF. The CDR3 DNA follows: TGTGCCAGCATATCAACACAGGGTTTTGTGGACACTGAAGCTTTCTTT.

The chain joins TRBV6-5 to TRBJ1-2, with TRBD1 as a possible D gene (6 bases). Deletions cut 4 bases from V and 8 bases from J, with 14 bases between. Germline V CDR1 and CDR2: MNHEY, SVGAGI. There are 13 residues in the CDR3. CDR3 nucleotide sequence: TGTGCCAGCAGTTGGGGGCCGATTAGGGGCTACACCTTC. It yields the protein CASSWGPIRGYTF.

In nucleotides, the CDR3 is TGTGCCAGCAGTTACGACAGAACGAACACTGAAGCTTTCTTT. It translates to CASSYDRTNTEAFF. The J gene is TRBJ1-1, the V gene TRBV6-2 or TRBV6-3, with a possible D match to TRBD1 (5 bases). Trimming pared 2 bases from V and 1 base from J, leaving 8 bases between. The CDR3 is 14 residues long. Germline loops: CDR1 MNHEY, CDR2 SVGEGT.

The chain uses TRBV18 and TRBJ2-3, with 8 nucleotides matching TRBD1. The ends lost 3 bases at V and 3 bases at J; junction bases unmatched: 14. The CDR3 is 18 residues long. Germline CDR1 is KGHSH and CDR2 is LQKENI. Here the CDR3 DNA reads TGTGCCAGCTCACCCCGGCCAGGGGGCACGCATCCGACAGATACGCAGTATTTT. Translated: CASSPRPGGTHPTDTQYF.

This chain uses TRBV29-1 with TRBJ2-2; D is undetermined. The CDR3 has 16 amino acids. Looked up from germline, CDR1 is SQVTM and CDR2 is ANQGSEA. The V gene lost 0 bases and the J gene lost 0 bases, with 11 bases spanning the gap. CDR3 sequence reads: CSVEDSSISNTGELFF. The CDR3 DNA is TGCAGCGTTGAAGATAGCAGTATTTCGAACACCGGGGAGCTGTTTTTT.

The chain is built from TRBV5-1 and TRBJ2-3; 8 nucleotides align to TRBD2. This CDR3 is built from 16 residues. V lost 0 bases and J lost 6; bases outside the gene matches: 9. Germline V CDR1 and CDR2: SGHRS, YFSETQ. CDR3 in amino acids: CASSLAVSGGPDTQYF. For the CDR3, the DNA is TGCGCCAGCAGCTTGGCCGTGTCGGGAGGGCCGGATACGCAGTATTTT.

The chain has TRBV9 and TRBJ2-3; 8 nucleotides align to TRBD2. Germline V lookup: CDR1 SGDLS, CDR2 YYNGEE. The trim removed 4 bases at V and 0 bases at J, leaving 7 bases unmatched. The CDR3 contains 16 residues. CDR3: CASSPAAGGSTDTQYF. CDR3 in DNA: TGTGCCAGCAGCCCCGCTGCGGGGGGCAGCACAGATACGCAGTATTTT.

The gene calls are TRBV7-2 and TRBJ2-5; TRBD1 might be the D (5 bases). The V end lost 1 base, the J end lost 5 bases, and 17 bases lay between the germline ends. The CDR3 spans 16 residues. The germline gives CDR1 SGHTA, CDR2 FQGNSA. For the CDR3, the DNA is TGTGCCAGCAGCTTAGTCCCCCAGGGCCTCAGTGAGACCCAGTACTTC. Its translation is CASSLVPQGLSETQYF. The complete variable domain, with remaining parts taken from reference TRBV7-2 and TRBJ2-5, reads GAGVSQSPSNKVTEKGKDVELRCDPISGHTALYWYRQSLGQGLEFLIYFQGNSAPDKSGLPSDRFSAERTGGSVSTLTIQRTQQEDSAVYLCASSLVPQGLSETQYFGPGTRLLVL.

This clone occurred a few times. This sequence joins TRBV5-4 and TRBJ2-2; D gene unclear. This CDR3 is built from 15 residues. V lost 4 bases to trimming and J lost 6 bases, with 16 bases between them. Germline V gene data show CDR1 as SGHNT and CDR2 as YYREEE (reference sequence). CDR3 sequence: CASSPTPSAAGELFF. The CDR3 DNA reads as TGTGCCAGCAGCCCGACTCCCTCTGCAGCCGGGGAGCTGTTTTTT.

The V gene is TRBV2, the J gene TRBJ1-4; no definite D call. CDR3 length equals 13 residues. With 5 bases removed from V and 4 bases from J, the gap between germline ends came to 8 bases. Germline loops: CDR1 SNHLY, CDR2 FYNNEI. In DNA form, the CDR3 reads TGTGCCAGCAGTATCTTATTTAATGAAAAACTGTTTTTT. Its protein product is CASSILFNEKLFF.